The 2 T cell receptor beta chains below come from one sample, sequenced in a study of beta chain features in type 1 diabetes. Of the isolated RNA, all was reverse transcribed, and so the sequenced material was expressed TCRB transcripts. Libraries were prepared by immunoSEQ multiplex PCR; TCRdb keeps only in-frame clonotypes and omits some of them. The profile shows almost 350,000 clones, under 8.5% of them singletons. Sequencing was carried out using central memory CD4+ T cells from blood. The receptors shown here come from a young woman in good health.

Here the CDR3 reads CASSPGTTGSYGYTF. CDR3 bases: TGTGCCAGCAGCCCCGGAACGACAGGGAGCTATGGCTACACCTTC. The rearrangement joins TRBV6-6 to TRBJ1-2, with 7 bases lining up with TRBD1. This CDR3 comprises 15 residues. Germline trimming cut 6 bases from V and 4 bases from J; bases unmatched to any gene: 11. CDR1 is MNHNY, CDR2 SVGAGI, per germline (reference sequence).

The sample holds a few counts of this clone. The V and J genes are TRBV28 and TRBJ1-2; 7 bases match TRBD1. The junction had 7 bases not matched to a gene; V was cut back by 5 bases and J by 1 base. This CDR3 is 15 amino acids long. Looked up from germline, CDR1 is MDHEN and CDR2 is SYDVKM. As DNA, the CDR3 is TGTGCCAGCAGTCCTCCCGGGGACAGTAACTATGGCTACACCTTC. Its translation is CASSPPGDSNYGYTF.